The clone carrying this TCR beta chain has ten or more counts. TCRbeta library preparation incorporated unique molecular identifiers. TCRdb used MiXCR to reprocess the PCR reads, holding one entry per CDR3 protein. This sample carries about 640,000 distinct CDR3 sequences, roughly 17% of them seen once, and the ten largest clones take 0.9% to 1.2%. The data originate from a study of T-cell reconstitution after alpha-beta-depleted transplantation in children. Germline lookup yields CDR1 SGHDT and CDR2 YYEEEE. V shed 2 bases and J shed 1 base, with 6 bases lying between them. The CDR3 extends over 13 amino acids.

The chain recombines TRBV5-6 with TRBJ1-1; D gene uncertain. The clonotype originates from a human donor who donated a stem cell graft to a child with acute myeloid leukemia. The material sequenced was PBMCs from the stem cell graft donor, taken from the stem cell graft. The CDR3 DNA is TGTGCCAGCAGCTTTAACCCGAACACTGAAGCTTTCTTT. It is translated as CASSFNPNTEAFF.